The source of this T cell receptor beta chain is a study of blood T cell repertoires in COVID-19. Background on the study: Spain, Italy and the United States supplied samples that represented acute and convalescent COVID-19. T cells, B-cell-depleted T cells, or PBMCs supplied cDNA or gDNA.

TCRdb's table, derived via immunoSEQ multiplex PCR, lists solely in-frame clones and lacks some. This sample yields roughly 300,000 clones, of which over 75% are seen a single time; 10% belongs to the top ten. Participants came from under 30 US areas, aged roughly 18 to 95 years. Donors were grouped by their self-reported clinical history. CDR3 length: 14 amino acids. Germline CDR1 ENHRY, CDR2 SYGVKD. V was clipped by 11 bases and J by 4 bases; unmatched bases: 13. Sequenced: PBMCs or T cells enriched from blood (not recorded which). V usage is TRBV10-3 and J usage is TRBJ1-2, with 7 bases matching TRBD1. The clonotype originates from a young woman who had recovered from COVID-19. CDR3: CAASLQGTGYGYTF. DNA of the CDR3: TGTGCCGCCAGTTTACAGGGGACGGGCTATGGCTACACCTTC.